This T cell receptor beta chain was found in a study of blood T cell repertoires in COVID-19. Assay: immunoSEQ multiplex PCR; the TCRdb copy retains only in-frame clones and omits some. This repertoire shows under 300,000 clones, approximately 86% found once; its top ten account for 0.8% to 1%. Among Cohort 3 donors, those recovered had two negative PCRs, clearance, or symptom resolution. Germline CDR1 is SGDLS and CDR2 is YYNGEE. CDR3 length: 15 residues. With 4 bases removed from V and 0 bases from J, the gap between germline ends came to 11 bases. The chain combines TRBV9 with TRBJ2-1; D is possibly TRBD1 (6 bases). Sequencing was done on a sample of PBMCs or T cells enriched from blood (not recorded which). The origin of this receptor is a woman aged 25-40 years who had recovered from COVID-19. CDR3 sequence: CASSSRTDSYNEQFF. Here the CDR3 DNA reads TGTGCCAGCAGCTCCAGGACAGACTCCTACAATGAGCAGTTCTTC.